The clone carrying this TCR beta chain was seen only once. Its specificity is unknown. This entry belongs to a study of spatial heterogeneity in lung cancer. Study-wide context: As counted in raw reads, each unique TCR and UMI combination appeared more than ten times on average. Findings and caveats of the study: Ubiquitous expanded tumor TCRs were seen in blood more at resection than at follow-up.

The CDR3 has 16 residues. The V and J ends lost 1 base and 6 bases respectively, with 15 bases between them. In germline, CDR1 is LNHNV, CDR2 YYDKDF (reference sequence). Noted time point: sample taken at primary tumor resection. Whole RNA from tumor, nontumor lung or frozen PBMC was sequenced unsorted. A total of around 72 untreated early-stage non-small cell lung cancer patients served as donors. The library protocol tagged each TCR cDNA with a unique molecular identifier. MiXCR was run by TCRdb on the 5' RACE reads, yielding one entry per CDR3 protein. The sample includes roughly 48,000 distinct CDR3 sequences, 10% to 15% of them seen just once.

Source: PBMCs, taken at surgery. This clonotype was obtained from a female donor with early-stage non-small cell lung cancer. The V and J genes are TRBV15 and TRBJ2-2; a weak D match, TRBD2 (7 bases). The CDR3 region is CATSRVRGLFPGELFF. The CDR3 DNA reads TGTGCCACCAGCAGAGTGCGGGGGCTGTTCCCCGGGGAGCTGTTTTTT.